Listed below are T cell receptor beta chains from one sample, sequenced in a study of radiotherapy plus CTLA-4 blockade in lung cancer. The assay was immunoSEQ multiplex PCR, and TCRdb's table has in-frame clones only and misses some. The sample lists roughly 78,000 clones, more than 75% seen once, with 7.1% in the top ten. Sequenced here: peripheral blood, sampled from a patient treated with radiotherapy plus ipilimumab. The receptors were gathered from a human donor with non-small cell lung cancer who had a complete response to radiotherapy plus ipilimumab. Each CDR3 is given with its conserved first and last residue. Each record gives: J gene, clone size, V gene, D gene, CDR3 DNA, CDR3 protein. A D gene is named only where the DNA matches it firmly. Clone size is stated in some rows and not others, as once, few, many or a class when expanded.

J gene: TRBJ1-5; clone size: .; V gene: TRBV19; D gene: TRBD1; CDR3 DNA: TGTGCCACCAGTAGGGGGGACAGGAGCGCTCATAGCAATCAGCCCCAGCATTTT; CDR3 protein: CATSRGDRSAHSNQPQHF
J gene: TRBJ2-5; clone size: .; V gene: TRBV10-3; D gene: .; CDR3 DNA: TGTGCCACGAGGGGGAGTCAAGAGACCCAGTACTTC; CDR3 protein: CATRGSQETQYF
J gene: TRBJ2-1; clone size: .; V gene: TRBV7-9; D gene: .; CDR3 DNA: TGTGCCAGCAGCTTAGCGACAGGAAGCTCCTACAATGAGCAGTTCTTC; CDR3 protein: CASSLATGSSYNEQFF
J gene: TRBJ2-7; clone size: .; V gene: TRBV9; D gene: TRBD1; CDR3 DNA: TGTGCCAGCAGCCCCGGACAGGGACCTTACGAGCAGTACTTC; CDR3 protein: CASSPGQGPYEQYF
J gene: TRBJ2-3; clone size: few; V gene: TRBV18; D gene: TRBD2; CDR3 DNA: TGTGCCAGCTCACCTTGGACTAGCGGGACGGGGGATACGCAGTATTTT; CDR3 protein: CASSPWTSGTGDTQYF
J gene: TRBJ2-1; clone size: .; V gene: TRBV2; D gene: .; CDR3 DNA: TGTGCCAGCAGTGATTGGGTGCAGGGAAGCAATGAGCAGTTCTTC; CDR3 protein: CASSDWVQGSNEQFF
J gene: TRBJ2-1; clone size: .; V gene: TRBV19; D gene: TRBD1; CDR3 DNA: TGTGCCAGTGAACGAACCCGACAGGGGCGGACAGGCAATGAGCAGTTCTTC; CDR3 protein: CASERTRQGRTGNEQFF
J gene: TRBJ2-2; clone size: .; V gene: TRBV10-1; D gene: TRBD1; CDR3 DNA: TGCGCCAGCAGTGAGAGGACAGGGAACACCGGGGAGCTGTTTTTT; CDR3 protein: CASSERTGNTGELFF
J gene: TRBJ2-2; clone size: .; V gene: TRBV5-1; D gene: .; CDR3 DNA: TGCGCCAGCAGCTTGGGCAGGGGCACCGGGGAGCTGTTTTTT; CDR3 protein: CASSLGRGTGELFF
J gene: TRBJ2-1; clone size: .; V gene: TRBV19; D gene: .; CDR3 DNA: TGTGCCAGTAGTATTCGAAGAGTCAATGAGCAGTTCTTC; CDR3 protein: CASSIRRVNEQFF
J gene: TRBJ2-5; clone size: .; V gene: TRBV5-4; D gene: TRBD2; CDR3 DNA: TGTGCCAGCAGCTTGACTAGCGGCCAAGAGACCCAGTACTTC; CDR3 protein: CASSLTSGQETQYF
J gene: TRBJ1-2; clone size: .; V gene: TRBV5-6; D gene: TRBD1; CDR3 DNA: TGTGCCAGCAGCCCGTGGGACAGGGTTAACTATGGCTACACCTTC; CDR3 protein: CASSPWDRVNYGYTF
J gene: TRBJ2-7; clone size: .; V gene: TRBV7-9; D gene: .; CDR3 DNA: TGTGCCAGCAGCCTACCCCGGAGGGAGTCAAGCTCCTACGAGCAGTACTTC; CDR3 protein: CASSLPRRESSSYEQYF
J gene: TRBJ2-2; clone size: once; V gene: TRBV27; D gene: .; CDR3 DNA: TGTGCCAGCAGTCCGGACCTAGCTCGGAGCACCGGGGAGCTGTTTTTT; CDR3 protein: CASSPDLARSTGELFF
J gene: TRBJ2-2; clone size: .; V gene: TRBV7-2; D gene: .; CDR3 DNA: TGTGCCAGCAGCCTCAATGGGAGACGGGCCGGGGAGCTGTTTTTT; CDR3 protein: CASSLNGRRAGELFF
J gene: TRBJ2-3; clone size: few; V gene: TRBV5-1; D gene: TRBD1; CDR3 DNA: TGCGCCAGCAGCTTGGGACAGGGGGCCGATACGCAGTATTTT; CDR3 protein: CASSLGQGADTQYF
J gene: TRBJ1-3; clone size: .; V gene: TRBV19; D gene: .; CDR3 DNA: TGTGCCAGTAGTATAGATCTAAGGGTCTCTGGAAACACCATATATTTT; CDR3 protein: CASSIDLRVSGNTIYF
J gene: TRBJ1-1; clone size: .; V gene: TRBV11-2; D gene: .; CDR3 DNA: TGTGCCAGCAGCGAAACCCCAGCGTGGGGTGACACTGAAGCTTTCTTT; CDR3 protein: CASSETPAWGDTEAFF
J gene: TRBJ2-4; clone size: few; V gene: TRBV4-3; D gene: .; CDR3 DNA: TGCGCCAGCAGCCAAGATCTAAGAGTTACCAAAAACATTCAGTACTTC; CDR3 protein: CASSQDLRVTKNIQYF
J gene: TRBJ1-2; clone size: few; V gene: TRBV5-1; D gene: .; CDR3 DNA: TGCGCCAGCAGCCTGACAGTGGCAGCTAACTATGGCTACACCTTC; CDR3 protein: CASSLTVAANYGYTF
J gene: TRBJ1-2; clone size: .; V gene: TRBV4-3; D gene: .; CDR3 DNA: TGCGCCAGCAGCCAAGATAGGCCAGGGACGATCTATGGCTACACCTTC; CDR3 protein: CASSQDRPGTIYGYTF
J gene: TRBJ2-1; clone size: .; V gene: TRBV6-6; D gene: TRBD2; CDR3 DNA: TGTGCCAGCAGTTCGCTTAGCGGGAGGAGCCTCAATGAGCAGTTCTTC; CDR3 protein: CASSSLSGRSLNEQFF
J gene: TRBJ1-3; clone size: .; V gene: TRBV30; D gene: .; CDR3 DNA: TGTGCCTGGAGCCCCCAGGGGTTATCTGGAAACACCATATATTTT; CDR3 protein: CAWSPQGLSGNTIYF
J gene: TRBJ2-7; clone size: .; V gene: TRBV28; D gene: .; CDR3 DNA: TGTGCCAGCAGTTTATATTACGAGCAGTACTTC; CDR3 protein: CASSLYYEQYF
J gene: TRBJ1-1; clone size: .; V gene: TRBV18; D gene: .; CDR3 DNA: TGTGCCAGCTCACTGAGGGGGGGGAACACTGAAGCTTTCTTT; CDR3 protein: CASSLRGGNTEAFF
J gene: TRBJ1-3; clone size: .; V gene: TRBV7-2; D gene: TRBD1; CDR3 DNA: TGTGCCAGCAGCGCGACAGGGTACTCTGGAAACACCATATATTTT; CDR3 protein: CASSATGYSGNTIYF
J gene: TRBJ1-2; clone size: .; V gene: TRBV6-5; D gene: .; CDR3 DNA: TGTGCCAGCAGTCCCCAGGCGGTACGAGGCTACACCTTC; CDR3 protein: CASSPQAVRGYTF
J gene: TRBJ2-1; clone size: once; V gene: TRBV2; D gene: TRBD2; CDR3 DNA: TGTGCCAGCAGTGAAGTTTCGGGAGGTCTAGGAAATGAGCAGTTCTTC; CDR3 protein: CASSEVSGGLGNEQFF
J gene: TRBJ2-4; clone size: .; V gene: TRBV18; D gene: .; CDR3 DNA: TGTGCCAGCTCACAATTTGTAGGGGCCAAAAACATTCAGTACTTC; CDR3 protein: CASSQFVGAKNIQYF
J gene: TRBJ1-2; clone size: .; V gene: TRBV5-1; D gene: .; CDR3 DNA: TGCGCCAGCAGCTTGGTTTCAGACAGAACTAACTATGGCTACACCTTC; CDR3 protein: CASSLVSDRTNYGYTF
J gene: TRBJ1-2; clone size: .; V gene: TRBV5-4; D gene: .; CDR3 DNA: TGTGCCAGCAGCCCATTTACTTACGGCAACTATGGCTACACCTTC; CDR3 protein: CASSPFTYGNYGYTF
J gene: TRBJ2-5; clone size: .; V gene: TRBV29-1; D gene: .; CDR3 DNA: TGCAGCGTTGTACAAACCGGGACTTCCCAAGAGACCCAGTACTTC; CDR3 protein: CSVVQTGTSQETQYF
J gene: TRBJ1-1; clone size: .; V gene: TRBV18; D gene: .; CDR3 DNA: TGTGCCAGCTCACCCACAGAGAGGATGAACACTGAAGCTTTCTTT; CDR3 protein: CASSPTERMNTEAFF
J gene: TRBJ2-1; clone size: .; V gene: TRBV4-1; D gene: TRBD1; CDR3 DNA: TGCGCCAGCAGCCAAGATTTTGGACAGGGGAATGAGCAGTTCTTC; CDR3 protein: CASSQDFGQGNEQFF
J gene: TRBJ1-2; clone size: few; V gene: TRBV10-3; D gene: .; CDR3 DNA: TGTGCCATCAGTGAAGGCCTTCCCGATGGGGGCTACACCTTC; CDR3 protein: CAISEGLPDGGYTF
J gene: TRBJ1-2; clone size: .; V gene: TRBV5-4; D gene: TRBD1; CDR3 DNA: TGTGCCAGCAGCTTGTCTGGGACAGGTCTGTATGGCTACACCTTC; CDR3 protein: CASSLSGTGLYGYTF
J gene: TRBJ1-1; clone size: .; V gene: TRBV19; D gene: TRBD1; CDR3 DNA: TGTGCCAGTAGTCCCTTGGACAGGGGGCTGAACACTGAAGCTTTCTTT; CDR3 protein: CASSPLDRGLNTEAFF
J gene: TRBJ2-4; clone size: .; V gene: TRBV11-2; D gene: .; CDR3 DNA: TGTGCCAGCAGCGCCCGAGGGGGTGCCGCGCAAAACATTCAGTACTTC; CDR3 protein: CASSARGGAAQNIQYF
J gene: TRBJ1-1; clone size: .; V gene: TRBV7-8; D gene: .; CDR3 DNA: TGTGCCAGCAGCTTAGCGGCAATTCAGGTGTTGGGCACTGAAGCTTTCTTT; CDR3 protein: CASSLAAIQVLGTEAFF
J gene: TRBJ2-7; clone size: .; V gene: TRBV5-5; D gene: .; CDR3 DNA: TGTGCCAGCAGCTCCTCCCTACAGGGCATCTACGAGCAGTACTTC; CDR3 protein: CASSSSLQGIYEQYF
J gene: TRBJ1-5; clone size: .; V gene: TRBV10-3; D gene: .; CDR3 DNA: TGTGCCATCAGTGAAACGACAGGAAATCAGCCCCAGCATTTT; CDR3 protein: CAISETTGNQPQHF
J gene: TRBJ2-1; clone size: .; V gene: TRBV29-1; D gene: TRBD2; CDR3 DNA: TGCAGCGTTGTTAGCGGGGGGGCTAAGAGCTCCTACAATGAGCAGTTCTTC; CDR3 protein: CSVVSGGAKSSYNEQFF
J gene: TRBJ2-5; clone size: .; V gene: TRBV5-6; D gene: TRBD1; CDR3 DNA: TGTGCCAGCAGCGGCTCGGGGACAGGTCAAGAGACCCAGTACTTC; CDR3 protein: CASSGSGTGQETQYF
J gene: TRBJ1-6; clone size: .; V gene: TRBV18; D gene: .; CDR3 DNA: TGTGCCAGCTCACCAACGTCGTCCTATAATTCACCCCTCCACTTT; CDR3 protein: CASSPTSSYNSPLHF
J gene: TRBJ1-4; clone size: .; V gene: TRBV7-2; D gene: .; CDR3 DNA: TGTGCCAGCAGCTTAGGGGGGGGAGCCTTAGGAAAACTGTTTTTT; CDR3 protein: CASSLGGGALGKLFF
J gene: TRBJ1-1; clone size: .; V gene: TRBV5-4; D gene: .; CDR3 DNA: TGTGCCAGCAGCTTGGTGGGTGGAAACACTGAAGCTTTCTTT; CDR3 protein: CASSLVGGNTEAFF
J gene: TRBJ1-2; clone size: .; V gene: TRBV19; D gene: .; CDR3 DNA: TGTGCCAGTAGTACCGCACCGCCGGGAACTAACTATGGCTACACCTTC; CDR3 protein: CASSTAPPGTNYGYTF
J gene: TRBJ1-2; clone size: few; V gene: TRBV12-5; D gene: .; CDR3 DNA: TGTGCTAGTGGTTTGAGTGGTATGGGCTACACCTTC; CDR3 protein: CASGLSGMGYTF
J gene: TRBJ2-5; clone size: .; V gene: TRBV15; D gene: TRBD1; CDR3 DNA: TGTGCCACCAGCAGATCAACCGGGACAGGGAAGACCCAGTACTTC; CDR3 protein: CATSRSTGTGKTQYF
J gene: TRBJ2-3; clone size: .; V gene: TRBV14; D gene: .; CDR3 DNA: TGTGCCAGCAGCCAAATTCTAACAGATACGCAGTATTTT; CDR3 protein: CASSQILTDTQYF
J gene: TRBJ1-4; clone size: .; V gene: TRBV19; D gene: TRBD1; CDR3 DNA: TGTGCCAGTAGTGGATCTGGGACAGGGGAGGAAAAACTGTTTTTT; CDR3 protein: CASSGSGTGEEKLFF
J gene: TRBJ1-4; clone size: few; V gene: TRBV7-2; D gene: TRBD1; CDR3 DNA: TGTGCCAGCAGCCCGACAGGGGGAGAAGGAAAACTGTTTTTT; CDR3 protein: CASSPTGGEGKLFF
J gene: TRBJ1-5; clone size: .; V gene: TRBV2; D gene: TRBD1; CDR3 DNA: TGTGCCAGCAGGATGACAGGGGATCAGCCCCAGCATTTT; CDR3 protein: CASRMTGDQPQHF
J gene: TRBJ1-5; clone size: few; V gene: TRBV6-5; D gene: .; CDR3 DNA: TGTGCCAGCAGAGCGACAGTGATTAGAAGTGAGCCCCAGCATTTT; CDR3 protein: CASRATVIRSEPQHF
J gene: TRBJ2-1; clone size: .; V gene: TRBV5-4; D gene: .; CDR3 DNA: TGTGCCAGCAGCTCCCGGAGGGGGGGAGCATATAATGAGCAGTTCTTC; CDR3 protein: CASSSRRGGAYNEQFF